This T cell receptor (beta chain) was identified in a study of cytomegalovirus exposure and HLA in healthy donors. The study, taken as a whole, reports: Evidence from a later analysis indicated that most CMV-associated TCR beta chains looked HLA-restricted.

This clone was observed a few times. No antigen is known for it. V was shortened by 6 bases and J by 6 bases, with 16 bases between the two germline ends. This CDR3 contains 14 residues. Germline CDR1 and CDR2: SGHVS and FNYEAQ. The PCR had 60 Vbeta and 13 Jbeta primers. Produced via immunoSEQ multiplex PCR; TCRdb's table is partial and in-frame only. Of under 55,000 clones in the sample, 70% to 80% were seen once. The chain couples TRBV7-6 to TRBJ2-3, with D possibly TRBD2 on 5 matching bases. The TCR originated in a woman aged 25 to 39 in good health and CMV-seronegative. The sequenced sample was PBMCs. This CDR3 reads CASRPSSSGDTQYF. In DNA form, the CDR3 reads TGTGCCAGCAGACCCTCGTCGTCGGGGGATACGCAGTATTTT.